The present T cell receptor beta chain was sequenced within a study of cytomegalovirus exposure and HLA in healthy donors. From germline, CDR1 is KGHSH and CDR2 LQKENI. The CDR3 sequence is 14 residues long. The V end was cut by 2 bases, the J end by 4 bases, with 11 bases between. In its sample, this clone was seen a few times. PCR employed 60 Vbeta and 13 Jbeta primers. The repertoire was sequenced with immunoSEQ multiplex PCR; TCRdb's copy has only in-frame clones and lacks some. The table has tens of thousands of clones, under 75% seen once; the top ten hold 6.3%. The chain recombines TRBV18 with TRBJ1-1, with D unresolved. The sequence came from a man younger than 45 in good health and CMV-seronegative. Sequencing was performed on PBMCs. CDR3 nucleotide sequence: TGTGCCAGCTCACCAGGTCTGGAGTCCACTGAAGCTTTCTTT. The encoded protein is CASSPGLESTEAFF.